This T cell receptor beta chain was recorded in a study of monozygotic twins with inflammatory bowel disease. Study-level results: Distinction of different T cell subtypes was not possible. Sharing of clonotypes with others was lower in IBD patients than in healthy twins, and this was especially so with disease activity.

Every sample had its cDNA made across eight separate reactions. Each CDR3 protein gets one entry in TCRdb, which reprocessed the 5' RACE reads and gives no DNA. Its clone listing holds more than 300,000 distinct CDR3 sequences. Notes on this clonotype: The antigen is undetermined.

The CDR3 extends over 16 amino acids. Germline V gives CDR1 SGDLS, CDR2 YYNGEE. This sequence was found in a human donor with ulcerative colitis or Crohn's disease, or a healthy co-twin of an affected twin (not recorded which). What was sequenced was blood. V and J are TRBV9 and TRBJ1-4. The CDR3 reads CASSVGGGQTNEKLFF.